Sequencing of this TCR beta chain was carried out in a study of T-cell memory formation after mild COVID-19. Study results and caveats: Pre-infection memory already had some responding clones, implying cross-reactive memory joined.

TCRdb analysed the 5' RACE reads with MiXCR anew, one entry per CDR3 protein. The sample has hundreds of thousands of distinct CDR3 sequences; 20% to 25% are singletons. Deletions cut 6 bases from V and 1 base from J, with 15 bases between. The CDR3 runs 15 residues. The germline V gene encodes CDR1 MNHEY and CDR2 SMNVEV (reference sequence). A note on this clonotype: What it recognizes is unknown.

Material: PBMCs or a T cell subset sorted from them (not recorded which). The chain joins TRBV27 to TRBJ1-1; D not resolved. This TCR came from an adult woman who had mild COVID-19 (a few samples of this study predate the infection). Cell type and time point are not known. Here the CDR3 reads CASSSGWVENTEAFF. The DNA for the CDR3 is TGTGCCAGCAGCTCCGGGTGGGTGGAGAACACTGAAGCTTTCTTT.